One and the same sample provided the 29 T cell receptor beta chains below, sequenced in a study of T cell changes during pregnancy in multiple sclerosis. The repertoire was sequenced with immunoSEQ multiplex PCR; TCRdb's copy has only in-frame clones and lacks some. The sample includes around 110,000 clones, 91% seen only once; the top ten take about 1.5%. The sample in question was peripheral blood, obtained before pregnancy. The receptors here all came from a female donor with multiple sclerosis, enrolled in a pregnancy study.

The gene calls are TRBV6-5 and TRBJ2-1; 9 bases fit TRBD2. The germline V gene encodes CDR1 MNHEY and CDR2 SVGAGI. V gave up 4 bases and J gave up 2 bases; unmatched junction bases: 3. The CDR3 totals 15 residues. The DNA for the CDR3 is TGTGCCAGCAGTTGGCTAGCGGGGACCTACAATGAGCAGTTCTTC. Its translation: CASSWLAGTYNEQFF.

The table lists this clone with a few counts. V gene TRBV6-1 combines with J gene TRBJ2-7, with D possibly being TRBD2 (6 bases). The germline V gene has CDR1 MNHNS and CDR2 SASEGT. CDR3 length: 12 residues. Trimming removed 5 bases at V and 2 bases at J, with 7 bases between. CDR3 amino acids: CASSSSAYEQYF. CDR3 nucleotide sequence: TGTGCCAGCAGTTCTAGCGCCTACGAGCAGTACTTC.

This sequence joins TRBV7-9 and TRBJ2-7, with 12 bases aligning to TRBD2. CDR1 and CDR2 (germline): SEHNR, FQNEAQ (reference sequence). With 1 base clipped from V and 2 bases from J, the junction kept 6 bases outside the gene matches. The CDR3 contains 17 residues. CDR3 nucleotides: TGTGCCAGCAGCTTAGGGCTAGCGGGGGGGAATACCTACGAGCAGTACTTC. Translated, it gives CASSLGLAGGNTYEQYF.

The rearrangement uses TRBV4-3 and TRBJ2-4; TRBD2 is a possible D gene (5 bases). Between the trimmed V and J ends, which lost 8 bases and 7 bases, there was a span of 15 bases. This CDR3 is built from 13 residues. Germline CDR1 and CDR2: LGHNA and YSLEER. CDR3 nucleotides: TGCGCCAGCGGAGTGGTAGGGAGTAACATTCAGTACTTC. Residues: CASGVVGSNIQYF.

This clone showed up just once. V and J are TRBV4-1 and TRBJ2-1, with 9 bases aligning to TRBD2. This CDR3 region has 16 residues. From germline, CDR1 is MGHRA and CDR2 YSYEKL. Losses at the gene ends were 4 bases for V and 9 bases for J; bases not matched to a gene: 13. Here the CDR3 reads CASSRVSGGPLGEQFF. Written as DNA, the CDR3 is TGCGCCAGCAGCCGTGTAAGCGGGGGGCCCCTCGGTGAGCAGTTCTTC.

The chain links TRBV18 to TRBJ2-1, with a tentative D call TRBD1 (5 bases). This CDR3 contains 16 residues. V shed 2 bases and J shed 5 bases, with 16 bases lying between them. Germline V gene lookup returns CDR1 KGHSH and CDR2 LQKENI. The CDR3 DNA sequence: TGTGCCAGCTCACCAGAAGGACATCTTCCCAACAATGAGCAGTTCTTC. The encoded protein is CASSPEGHLPNNEQFF.

V usage is TRBV14 and J usage is TRBJ1-6; TRBD1 is a possible D gene (5 bases). Trimming cost V 1 base and J 10 bases, with 8 bases left between them. From germline, CDR1 is SGHDN and CDR2 FVKESK. The CDR3 extends over 13 amino acids. The CDR3 DNA reads TGTGCCAGCAGCCAAGGGGGCAGCTCACCCCTCCACTTT. Protein: CASSQGGSSPLHF. Full variable domain (missing parts from reference TRBV14 and TRBJ1-6): EAGVTQFPSHSVIEKGQTVTLRCDPISGHDNLYWYRRVMGKEIKFLLHFVKESKQDESGMPNNRFLAERTGGTYSTLKVQPAELEDSGVYFCASSQGGSSPLHFGNGTRLTVT.

The chain couples TRBV9 to TRBJ2-1; 8 bases map to TRBD2. Losses at the gene ends were 3 bases for V and 3 bases for J; bases not matched to a gene: 8. The CDR3 length is 16 residues. The V gene's germline CDR1 is SGDLS and CDR2 YYNGEE. Here the CDR3 reads CASSEGAGANYNEQFF. The CDR3 nucleotides read TGTGCCAGCAGCGAAGGAGCGGGGGCCAACTACAATGAGCAGTTCTTC.

The V and J genes are TRBV5-5 and TRBJ2-2; D perhaps matches TRBD2 (5 bases). Germline CDR1 and CDR2: SGHKS and YYEKEE (reference sequence). Deletions cut 5 bases from V and 8 bases from J, with 10 bases between. This CDR3 is built from 12 residues. DNA for the CDR3: TGTGCCAGCAGTTGGACTCGGGGGGAGCTGTTTTTT. Residues: CASSWTRGELFF.

CDR3 sequence (DNA): TGTGCCAGCTCACGTGGGACACAAGAGACCCAGTACTTC. It yields the protein CASSRGTQETQYF. The rearrangement uses TRBV18 and TRBJ2-5; D perhaps matches TRBD1 (6 bases). Trimming pared 4 bases from V and 2 bases from J, leaving 8 bases between. This CDR3 comprises 13 residues. Germline V gene lookup returns CDR1 KGHSH and CDR2 LQKENI. The whole variable domain, remainder taken from reference TRBV18 and TRBJ2-5, is NAGVMQNPRHLVRRRGQEARLRCSPMKGHSHVYWYRQLPEEGLKFMVYLQKENIIDESGMPKERFSAEFPKEGPSILRIQQVVRGDSAAYFCASSRGTQETQYFGPGTRLLVL.

The genes are TRBV7-2 and TRBJ2-1; 11 positions agree with TRBD2. CDR1 SGHTA and CDR2 FQGNSA come from the germline V gene. J was trimmed by 7 bases and V by 3 bases; bases with no gene match: 8. The CDR3 has 16 residues. The CDR3 nucleotides are TGTGCCAGCAGCTTTTTAGCGGGGGGGCTTAGGAATGAGCAGTTCTTC. This sequence encodes CASSFLAGGLRNEQFF.

The chain joins TRBV4-2 to TRBJ2-4, with D unresolved. Trimming shortened V by 1 base and J by 7 bases, and 11 bases separated the two germline ends. The CDR3 is made up of 14 amino acids. CDR1 LGHNA and CDR2 YNFKEQ come from the germline V gene. The CDR3 region has the DNA TGTGCCAGCAGCCAAGGAAAGCAAATCAACATTCAGTACTTC. Translating it yields CASSQGKQINIQYF.

In its sample, this clone was seen once. The chain uses TRBV28 and TRBJ1-4; the D gene is possibly TRBD1 (5 bases). This CDR3 is 13 amino acids long. Trimming stripped 3 bases from V and 4 bases from J, with 6 bases between. Germline loops: CDR1 MDHEN, CDR2 SYDVKM. In nucleotides, the CDR3 is TGTGCCAGCAGTTTTAGGGGTAATGAAAAACTGTTTTTT. It codes for CASSFRGNEKLFF.

This chain uses TRBV5-6 with TRBJ2-5; TRBD1 agrees at 8 bases. This CDR3 is 13 amino acids long. Germline CDR1 reads SGHDT; CDR2 reads YYEEEE. The V segment lost 3 bases and the J segment 4 bases; nucleotides outside the gene matches: 2. The CDR3 DNA sequence: TGTGCCAGCAGCTCGACAGGGGTAGAGACCCAGTACTTC. Translating gives CASSSTGVETQYF.

This rearrangement joins TRBV5-1 to TRBJ2-3, with 10 nucleotides matching TRBD2. Germline lookup yields CDR1 SGHRS and CDR2 YFSETQ. The trim removed 3 bases at V and 2 bases at J, leaving 15 bases unmatched. This CDR3 region has 19 residues. CDR3 sequence reads: CASSYLKRGGLSNTDTQYF. CDR3 coding DNA: TGCGCCAGCAGCTATCTCAAGCGGGGGGGTTTATCTAACACAGATACGCAGTATTTT.

The chain employs TRBV19 and TRBJ2-1; D is perhaps TRBD1 (6 bases). There are 15 residues in the CDR3. Germline CDR1 LNHDA, CDR2 SQIVND (reference sequence). V was shortened by 7 bases and J by 0 bases, with 13 bases between the two germline ends. In DNA form, the CDR3 reads TGTGCCAGTAACCCAGGGGACCACTCCTACAATGAGCAGTTCTTC. Its translation: CASNPGDHSYNEQFF.

This clone was detected once. The rearrangement links TRBV5-4 to TRBJ2-7; TRBD1 matches 9 bases. The ends lost 2 bases at V and 6 bases at J; junction bases unmatched: 6. The CDR3 has 14 amino acids. Germline V CDR1 and CDR2: SGHNT, YYREEE (reference sequence). This CDR3 is CASSLDDRGGEQYF. As DNA, the CDR3 is TGTGCCAGCAGCTTAGATGACAGGGGGGGCGAGCAGTACTTC. The full variable domain, its missing parts supplied by reference TRBV5-4 and TRBJ2-7, is ETGVTQSPTHLIKTRGQQVTLRCSSQSGHNTVSWYQQALGQGPQFIFQYYREEENGRGNFPPRFSGLQFPNYSSELNVNALELDDSALYLCASSLDDRGGEQYFGPGTRLTVT.

The chain recombines TRBV7-7 with TRBJ2-2, with D hard to call. CDR3 length: 14 residues. V was clipped by 0 bases and J by 6 bases, with 8 bases between them. In germline, CDR1 is SSHAT, CDR2 FNYEAQ (reference sequence). The DNA of the CDR3 is TGTGCCAGCAGCTTAGCACTTTCCGCCGGGGAGCTGTTTTTT. Amino acids: CASSLALSAGELFF.

The chain recombines TRBV6-5 with TRBJ1-3, with D uncertain. CDR1 MNHEY and CDR2 SVGAGI come from the germline V gene. The V gene lost 6 bases and the J gene lost 0 bases, with 9 bases spanning the gap. This CDR3 is 14 amino acids long. CDR3 region: CASSRLSSGNTIYF. DNA of the CDR3: TGTGCCAGCAGCCGACTAAGCTCTGGAAACACCATATATTTT.

This chain links TRBV2 with TRBJ1-2; 8 bases match TRBD1. Per the germline V gene, CDR1 is SNHLY and CDR2 is FYNNEI. V lost 8 bases to trimming and J lost 8 bases; unmatched junction nucleotides: 13. CDR3 length equals 14 residues. The DNA for the CDR3 is TGTGCCAGCTCCGAGGGGCAGGGGGCACGAGGCTACACCTTC. Its translation is CASSEGQGARGYTF.

This chain links TRBV29-1 with TRBJ1-2; D unresolved. The V and J ends lost 1 base and 0 bases respectively, with 12 bases between them. The germline gives CDR1 SQVTM, CDR2 ANQGSEA. The CDR3 sequence is 15 residues long. CDR3 DNA sequence: TGCAGCGTTGAAGGTTTGCGGGGAGCTAACTATGGCTACACCTTC. Translated: CSVEGLRGANYGYTF. Supplemented by reference TRBV29-1 and TRBJ1-2, the full variable domain reads SAVISQKPSRDICQRGTSLTIQCQVDSQVTMMFWYRQQPGQSLTLIATANQGSEATYESGFVIDKFPISRPNLTFSTLTVSNMSPEDSSIYLCSVEGLRGANYGYTFGSGTRLTVV.

The chain has TRBV6-1 and TRBJ2-3; 7 nucleotides match TRBD1. This CDR3 contains 13 residues. V gave up 4 bases and J gave up 4 bases; unmatched junction bases: 2. The germline V gene encodes CDR1 MNHNS and CDR2 SASEGT. CDR3 residues: CASSVTGPDTQYF. CDR3 nucleotide sequence: TGTGCCAGCAGTGTGACAGGGCCAGATACGCAGTATTTT.

The V and J genes are TRBV27 and TRBJ2-4; D may be TRBD1 (6 bases). This CDR3 spans 13 amino acids. CDR1 is MNHEY and CDR2 is SMNVEV in the germline V gene (reference sequence). V gave up 8 bases and J gave up 7 bases, with 15 bases separating them. The CDR3 sequence: CASGDTPLNIQYF. CDR3 coding DNA: TGTGCCAGCGGGGACACCCCTCTGAACATTCAGTACTTC.

The chain is built from TRBV5-1 and TRBJ2-1; 10 bases map to TRBD1. There are 15 residues in the CDR3. V lost 4 bases, J lost 6 bases, and 7 bases stayed unmatched. Per the germline V gene, CDR1 is SGHRS and CDR2 is YFSETQ. The CDR3 nucleotides read TGCGCCAGCAGCCCGGGACAGGGGCCGGGCAATGAGCAGTTCTTC. It yields the protein CASSPGQGPGNEQFF.

The rearrangement joins TRBV5-6 to TRBJ1-2, with D unresolved. CDR3 length equals 15 residues. V lost 2 bases to trimming and J lost 2 bases, with 13 bases between them. The germline V gene encodes CDR1 SGHDT and CDR2 YYEEEE. The chain's CDR3 is CASSFMRGGNYGYTF. CDR3 coding DNA: TGTGCCAGCAGCTTTATGCGGGGTGGGAACTATGGCTACACCTTC.

The V call is TRBV6-6, the J call TRBJ2-3, with 7 bases identical to TRBD2. The CDR3 consists of 14 residues. Trimming cost V 5 bases and J 3 bases; bases outside gene matches: 5. Germline lookup yields CDR1 MNHNY and CDR2 SVGAGI (reference sequence). The DNA for the CDR3 is TGTGCCAGCAGTGGGCGGGGAGGGACAGATACGCAGTATTTT. This translates into CASSGRGGTDTQYF.

This clone occurred a few times. The chain links TRBV5-1 to TRBJ1-1; possible D gene TRBD1, 6 bases. Between the trimmed V and J ends, which lost 3 bases and 3 bases, there was a span of 9 bases. The CDR3 sequence is 13 residues long. Germline V gene sequence: CDR1 SGHRS, CDR2 YFSETQ. The CDR3 DNA reads as TGCGCCAGCAGCTCGGGACACGACACTGAAGCTTTCTTT. Its protein product is CASSSGHDTEAFF.

This sequence joins TRBV7-8 and TRBJ2-1; D is unresolved. Trimming stripped 4 bases from V and 6 bases from J, with 7 bases between. This CDR3 contains 12 residues. The germline gives CDR1 SGHVS, CDR2 FQNEAQ. DNA of the CDR3: TGTGCCAGCAGCTCTCGTAGCAATGAGCAGTTCTTC. It encodes CASSSRSNEQFF.

The J gene is TRBJ1-4, the V gene TRBV7-6; 7 bases map to TRBD1. This CDR3 is 14 amino acids long. The V segment lost 2 bases and the J segment 7 bases; nucleotides outside the gene matches: 4. Germline V gene sequence: CDR1 SGHVS, CDR2 FNYEAQ. The CDR3 loop is CASSLNRGGEKLFF. DNA of the CDR3: TGTGCCAGCAGCTTAAACAGGGGAGGTGAAAAACTGTTTTTT. Full variable domain (remainder filled in from reference TRBV7-6 and TRBJ1-4): GAGVSQSPRYKVTKRGQDVALRCDPISGHVSLYWYRQALGQGPEFLTYFNYEAQQDKSGLPNDRFSAERPEGSISTLTIQRTEQRDSAMYRCASSLNRGGEKLFFGSGTQLSVL.